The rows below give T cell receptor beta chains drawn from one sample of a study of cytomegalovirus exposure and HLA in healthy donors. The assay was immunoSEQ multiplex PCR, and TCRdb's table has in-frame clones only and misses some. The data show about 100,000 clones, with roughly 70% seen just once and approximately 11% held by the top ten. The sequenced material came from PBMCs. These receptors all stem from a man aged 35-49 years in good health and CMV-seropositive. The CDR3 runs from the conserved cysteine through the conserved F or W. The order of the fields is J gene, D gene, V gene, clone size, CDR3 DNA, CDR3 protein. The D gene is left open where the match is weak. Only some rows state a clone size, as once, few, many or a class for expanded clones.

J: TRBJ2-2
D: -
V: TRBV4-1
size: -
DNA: TGCGCCAGCAGCCAAGAGAGATCACAGGGGAACACCGGGGAGCTGTTTTTT
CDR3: CASSQERSQGNTGELFF

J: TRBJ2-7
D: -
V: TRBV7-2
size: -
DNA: TGTGCCAGCAGCTCATCAGTTCGTGAGCAGTACTTC
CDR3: CASSSSVREQYF

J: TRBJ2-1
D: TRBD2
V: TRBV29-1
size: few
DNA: TGCAGCGCTAATCCGGGACTAGCGGACAATGAGCAGTTCTTC
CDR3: CSANPGLADNEQFF

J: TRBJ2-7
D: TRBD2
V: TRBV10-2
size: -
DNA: TGCGCCAGCAGAGCTAGCGGTGTCGCCTACGAGCAGTACTTC
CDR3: CASRASGVAYEQYF

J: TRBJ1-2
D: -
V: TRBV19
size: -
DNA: TGTGCCAGTAGTGACAGGATCTATGGCTACACCTTC
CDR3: CASSDRIYGYTF

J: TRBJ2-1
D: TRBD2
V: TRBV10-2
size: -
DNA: TGCGCCAGCCGACTAGCGGGAGGCCACCACAATGAGCAGTTCTTC
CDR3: CASRLAGGHHNEQFF

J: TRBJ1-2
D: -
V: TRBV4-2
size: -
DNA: TGTGCCAGCAGCCAATCCTTGAACTATGGCTACACCTTC
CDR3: CASSQSLNYGYTF

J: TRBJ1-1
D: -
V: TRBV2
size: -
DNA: TGTGCCAGCAGTGGGCGGCTGAACACTGAAGCTTTCTTT
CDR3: CASSGRLNTEAFF

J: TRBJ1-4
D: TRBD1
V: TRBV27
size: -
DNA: TGTGCCAGCAGTTTATACAGGGGGGAAAAACTGTTTTTT
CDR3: CASSLYRGEKLFF

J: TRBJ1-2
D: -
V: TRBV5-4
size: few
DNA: TGTGCCAGCAGCTTGTCCCAGGACTATGGCTACACCTTC
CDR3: CASSLSQDYGYTF

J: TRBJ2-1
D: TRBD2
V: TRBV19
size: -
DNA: TGTGCCAGTAGTCCAGGGACTAGCGGCTACAATGAGCAGTTCTTC
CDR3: CASSPGTSGYNEQFF

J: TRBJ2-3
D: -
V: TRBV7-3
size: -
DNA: TGTGCCAGCAGCTTAACGCTAGCAAGCACAGATACGCAGTATTTT
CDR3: CASSLTLASTDTQYF

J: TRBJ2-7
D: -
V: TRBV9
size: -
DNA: TGTGCCAGCAGCGTAGAGAACGGTTACGAGCAGTACTTC
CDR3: CASSVENGYEQYF

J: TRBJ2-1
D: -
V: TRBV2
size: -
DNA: TGTGCCAGCAGTTACTTCCCAGCGAAGGACAATGAGCAGTTCTTC
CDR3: CASSYFPAKDNEQFF

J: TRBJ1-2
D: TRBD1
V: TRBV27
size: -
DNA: TGTGCCAGCCGGGACAGGGAGGACTATGGCTACACCTTC
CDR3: CASRDREDYGYTF

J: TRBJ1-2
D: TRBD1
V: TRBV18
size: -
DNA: TGTGCCAGCTCACCACCGGCGACAGGGGACGGCTACACCTTC
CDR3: CASSPPATGDGYTF

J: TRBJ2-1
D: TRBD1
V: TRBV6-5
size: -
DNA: TGTGCCAGCAGTTACCTAGGACAGGGGGCATACAATGAGCAGTTCTTC
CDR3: CASSYLGQGAYNEQFF

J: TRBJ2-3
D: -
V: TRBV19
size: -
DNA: TGTGCCAGTAGCCCAGGGCGGGGGCCAGATACGCAGTATTTT
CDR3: CASSPGRGPDTQYF

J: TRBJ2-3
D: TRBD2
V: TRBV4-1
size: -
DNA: TGCGCCAGCAGCCAAGAAGCTAGCGGGAGTGCAGATACGCAGTATTTT
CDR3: CASSQEASGSADTQYF

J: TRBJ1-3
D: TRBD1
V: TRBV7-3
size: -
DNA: TGTGCCAGCAGCCTCAGACAGGGGAATTTGGGAAACACCATATATTTT
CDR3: CASSLRQGNLGNTIYF

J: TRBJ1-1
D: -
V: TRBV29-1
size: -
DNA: TGCAGCGTACTCACCCAGGGGATGGCTTTCTTT
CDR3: CSVLTQGMAFF

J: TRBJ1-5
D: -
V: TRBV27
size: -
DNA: TGTGCCAGCAGTTTGACCAGGGATAGCAATCAGCCCCAGCATTTT
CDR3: CASSLTRDSNQPQHF

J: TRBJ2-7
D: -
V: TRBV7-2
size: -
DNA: TGTGCCAGCAGCTCAGCCTACGAGCAGTACTTC
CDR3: CASSSAYEQYF

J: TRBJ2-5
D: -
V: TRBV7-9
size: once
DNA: TGTGCCAGCAGCCCAGCAGGGCGAGAGACCCAGTACTTC
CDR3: CASSPAGRETQYF